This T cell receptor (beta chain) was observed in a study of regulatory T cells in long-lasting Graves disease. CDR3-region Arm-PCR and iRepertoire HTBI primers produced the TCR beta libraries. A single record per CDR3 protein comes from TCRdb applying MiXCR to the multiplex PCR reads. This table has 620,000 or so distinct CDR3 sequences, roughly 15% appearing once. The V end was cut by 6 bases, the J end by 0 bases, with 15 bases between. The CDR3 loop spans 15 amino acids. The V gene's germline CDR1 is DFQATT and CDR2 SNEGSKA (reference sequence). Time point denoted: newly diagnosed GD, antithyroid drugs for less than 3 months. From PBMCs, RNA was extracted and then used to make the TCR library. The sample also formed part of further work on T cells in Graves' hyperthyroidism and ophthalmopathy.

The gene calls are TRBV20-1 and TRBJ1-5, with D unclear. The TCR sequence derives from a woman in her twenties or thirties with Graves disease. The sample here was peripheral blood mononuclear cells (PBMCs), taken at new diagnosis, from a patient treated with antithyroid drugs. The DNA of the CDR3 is TGCAGTGCCCGACTGACGGGGATTAGCAATCAGCCCCAGCATTTT. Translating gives CSARLTGISNQPQHF.